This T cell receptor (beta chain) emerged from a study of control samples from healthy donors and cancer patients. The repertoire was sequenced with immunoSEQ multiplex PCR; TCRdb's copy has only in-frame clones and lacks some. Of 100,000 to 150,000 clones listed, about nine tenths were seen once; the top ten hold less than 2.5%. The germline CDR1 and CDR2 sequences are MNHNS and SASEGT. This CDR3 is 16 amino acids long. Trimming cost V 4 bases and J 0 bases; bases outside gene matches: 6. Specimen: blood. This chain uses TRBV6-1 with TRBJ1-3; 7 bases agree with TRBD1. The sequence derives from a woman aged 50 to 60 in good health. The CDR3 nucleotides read TGTGCCAGCAGTGCCTACGGACAGGTCTCTGGAAACACCATATATTTT. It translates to CASSAYGQVSGNTIYF.